The 15 T cell receptor beta chains in this list originate from one sample, sequenced in a study of graft-versus-host responses after intestinal transplantation. Once graft tissue had been processed, intraepithelial and lamina propria lymphocytes were released. The table came from immunoSEQ multiplex PCR; TCRdb's copy has only in-frame clones and leaves some out. The sample carries about 7,600 clones, about 82% recorded once. The source was ileum tissue, collected 120 to 130 days after transplant. Source of these receptors: a human patient who received an intestinal transplant, so some T cells may come from the graft donor.

This chain connects TRBV5-1 to TRBJ1-4; the match to TRBD1 covers 7 bases. The length of the CDR3 is 16 residues. V trimming: 2 bases; J trimming: 0 bases; junction bases outside the gene matches: 4. Germline loops: CDR1 SGHRS, CDR2 YFSETQ. The CDR3 loop reads CASSLSQGATNEKLFF. CDR3 DNA: TGCGCCAGCAGCTTATCTCAGGGGGCAACTAATGAAAAACTGTTTTTT.

The sample holds a few counts of this clone. The genes are TRBV19 and TRBJ2-3, with TRBD2 matching 11 bases. This CDR3 has 17 amino acids. The germline gives CDR1 LNHDA, CDR2 SQIVND (reference sequence). Trimming removed 5 bases from V and 6 bases from J; junction bases left unmatched: 13. As DNA, the CDR3 is TGTGCCAGTAGTGCCCAGAGACTAGCGGGGCCGGGGGATACGCAGTATTTT. This gives the protein CASSAQRLAGPGDTQYF.

The gene calls are TRBV6-6 and TRBJ2-1; no definite D call. Germline CDR1 reads MNHNY; CDR2 reads SVGAGI (reference sequence). Trimming left V 6 bases short and J 8 bases short, with 11 bases between. The CDR3 is made up of 12 amino acids. The CDR3 here is CASSEELHEQFF. DNA of the CDR3: TGTGCCAGCAGCGAGGAATTACATGAGCAGTTCTTC.

The chain combines TRBV19 with TRBJ1-2; D gene ambiguous. Looked up from germline, CDR1 is LNHDA and CDR2 is SQIVND (reference sequence). Between the trimmed V and J ends, which lost 4 bases and 4 bases, there was a span of 22 bases. The CDR3 extends over 17 amino acids. CDR3 in DNA: TGTGCCAGTAGTAAATGGATGGCAAATCGAAAGACCTATGGCTACACCTTC. Translated: CASSKWMANRKTYGYTF.

This sequence joins TRBV4-1 and TRBJ1-3; no reliable D call. CDR1 is MGHRA, CDR2 YSYEKL, per germline. Trimming removed 0 bases at V and 0 bases at J, with 15 bases between. The CDR3 has 18 amino acids. Written as DNA, the CDR3 is TGCGCCAGCAGCCAAGATCAAATGGACGGGAGCTCTGGAAACACCATATATTTT. Amino acids: CASSQDQMDGSSGNTIYF.

This sequence joins TRBV5-1 and TRBJ1-4, with D perhaps matching TRBD1 (6 bases). The CDR3 has 16 residues. The V gene lost 0 bases and the J gene lost 8 bases, with 17 bases spanning the gap. The germline V gene has CDR1 SGHRS and CDR2 YFSETQ. The CDR3 protein is CASSLAWGGPEEKLFF. CDR3 coding DNA: TGCGCCAGCAGCTTGGCCTGGGGGGGGCCGGAAGAAAAACTGTTTTTT. Full variable domain (missing parts from reference TRBV5-1 and TRBJ1-4): KAGVTQTPRYLIKTRGQQVTLSCSPISGHRSVSWYQQTPGQGLQFLFEYFSETQRNKGNFPGRFSGRQFSNSRSEMNVSTLELGDSALYLCASSLAWGGPEEKLFFGSGTQLSVL.

V and J are TRBV5-1 and TRBJ1-3; possible D gene TRBD1, 6 bases. Germline V gene lookup returns CDR1 SGHRS and CDR2 YFSETQ. CDR3 size: 15 residues. V gave up 1 base and J gave up 0 bases, with 8 bases separating them. The CDR3 DNA reads TGCGCCAGCAGCTTGCCGGACAGCTCTGGAAACACCATATATTTT. The encoded protein is CASSLPDSSGNTIYF. Filled out from reference TRBV5-1 and TRBJ1-3, the complete variable domain reads KAGVTQTPRYLIKTRGQQVTLSCSPISGHRSVSWYQQTPGQGLQFLFEYFSETQRNKGNFPGRFSGRQFSNSRSEMNVSTLELGDSALYLCASSLPDSSGNTIYFGEGSWLTVV.

The CDR3 sequence: CASSPTSGRSPADTQYF. The CDR3 DNA follows: TGCGCCAGCAGCCCGACTAGCGGGAGGTCTCCGGCAGATACGCAGTATTTT. The rearrangement joins TRBV5-1 to TRBJ2-3; 13 bases are shared with TRBD2. V lost 4 bases, J lost 4 bases, and 9 bases stayed unmatched. The CDR3 loop spans 17 amino acids. Germline V gene sequence: CDR1 SGHRS, CDR2 YFSETQ.

The rearrangement links TRBV7-9 to TRBJ1-1; TRBD1 matches at 7 bases. The germline CDR1 and CDR2 sequences are SEHNR and FQNEAQ (reference sequence). J was trimmed by 4 bases and V by 5 bases; bases with no gene match: 7. CDR3 length equals 14 residues. The CDR3: CASSPQGGGTEAFF. The CDR3 DNA reads as TGTGCCAGCAGCCCTCAGGGGGGGGGCACTGAAGCTTTCTTT.

The rearrangement joins TRBV19 to TRBJ2-7; 12 positions agree with TRBD2. The CDR3 has 19 residues. Looked up from germline, CDR1 is LNHDA and CDR2 is SQIVND (reference sequence). Germline trimming cut 4 bases from V and 2 bases from J; bases unmatched to any gene: 15. Here the CDR3 DNA reads TGTGCCAGTAGTAGGAACCGGGACATTCGACTAGCGGGGGCCTACGAGCAGTACTTC. Translation: CASSRNRDIRLAGAYEQYF.

V and J are TRBV27 and TRBJ2-2, with TRBD2 matching 7 bases. The CDR3 consists of 18 residues. The V gene end was trimmed by 2 bases and the J gene end by 8 bases; junction bases not matched to a gene: 17. Germline CDR1 is MNHEY and CDR2 is SMNVEV (reference sequence). The CDR3 nucleotides read TGTGCCAGCAGTTTAGTCTTCGGCGGGGGTGGGGTTCTAGGGGAGCTGTTTTTT. It translates to CASSLVFGGGGVLGELFF.

This clone was observed once. The chain employs TRBV27 and TRBJ2-1; possibly TRBD1 or TRBD2 for D (5 bases each). Looked up from germline, CDR1 is MNHEY and CDR2 is SMNVEV (reference sequence). Trimming took off 0 bases at V and 4 bases at J, with 16 bases between the two ends. The CDR3 covers 17 residues. The CDR3 DNA reads TGTGCCAGCAGTTTATCCATCCCAGTTGGGGGTTACAATGAGCAGTTCTTC. Translating it yields CASSLSIPVGGYNEQFF.

This CDR3 is CASSFTSGISYYNEQFF. The CDR3 DNA sequence: TGTGCCAGCAGCTTTACTAGCGGGATCTCATACTACAATGAGCAGTTCTTC. The chain recombines TRBV5-6 with TRBJ2-1; 10 bases fit TRBD2. The ends lost 2 bases at V and 3 bases at J; junction bases unmatched: 8. The CDR3 is 17 residues long. The germline V gene has CDR1 SGHDT and CDR2 YYEEEE.

The V and J genes are TRBV30 and TRBJ2-1; no reliable D call. Germline V gene data show CDR1 as GTSNPN and CDR2 as SVGIG (reference sequence). Trimming took 4 bases from V and 0 from J, leaving 7 bases between them. This CDR3 is 13 amino acids long. CDR3: CAWTQSSYNEQFF. The CDR3 DNA follows: TGTGCCTGGACCCAGAGCTCCTACAATGAGCAGTTCTTC.

This clone was counted once. V and J are TRBV18 and TRBJ2-3, with 8 bases aligning to TRBD2. The CDR3 totals 15 residues. Germline CDR1 is KGHSH and CDR2 is LQKENI. Trimming cost V 1 base and J 5 bases; bases outside gene matches: 5. CDR3 sequence: CASSPLVAGGDTQYF. The CDR3 nucleotides read TGTGCCAGCTCACCACTTGTGGCGGGGGGAGATACGCAGTATTTT.